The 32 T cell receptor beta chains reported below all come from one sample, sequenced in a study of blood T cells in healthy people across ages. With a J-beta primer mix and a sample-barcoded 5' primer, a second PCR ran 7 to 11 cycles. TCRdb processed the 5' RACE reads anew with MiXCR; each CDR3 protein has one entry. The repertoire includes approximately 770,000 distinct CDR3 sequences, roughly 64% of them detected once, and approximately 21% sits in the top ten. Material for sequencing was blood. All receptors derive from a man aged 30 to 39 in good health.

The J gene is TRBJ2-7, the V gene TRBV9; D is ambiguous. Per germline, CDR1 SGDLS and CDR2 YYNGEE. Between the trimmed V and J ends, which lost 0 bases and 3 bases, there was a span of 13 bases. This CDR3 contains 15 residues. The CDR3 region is CASSVVVPPDYEQYF. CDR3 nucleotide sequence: TGTGCCAGCAGCGTAGTCGTCCCGCCAGACTACGAGCAGTACTTC.

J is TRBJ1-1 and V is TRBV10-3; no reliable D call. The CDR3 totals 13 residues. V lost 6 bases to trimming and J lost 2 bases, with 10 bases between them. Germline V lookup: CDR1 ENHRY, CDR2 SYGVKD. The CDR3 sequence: CAISLDLNTEAFF. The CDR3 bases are TGTGCCATCAGCCTCGACCTAAACACTGAAGCTTTCTTT.

CDR3 residues: CASSWTSNRDEQFF. The CDR3 DNA follows: TGTGCCAGCAGTTGGACTAGCAATCGTGATGAGCAGTTCTTC. V and J are TRBV6-6 and TRBJ2-1; 8 bases align to TRBD2. The V gene's germline CDR1 is MNHNY and CDR2 SVGAGI (reference sequence). The CDR3 has 14 amino acids. Unmatched junction bases numbered 7, after V lost 4 bases and J lost 8 bases.

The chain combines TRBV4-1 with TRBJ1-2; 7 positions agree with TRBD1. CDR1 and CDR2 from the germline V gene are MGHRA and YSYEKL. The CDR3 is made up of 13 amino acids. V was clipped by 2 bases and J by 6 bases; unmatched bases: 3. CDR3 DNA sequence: TGCGCCAGCAGCCAACCGGGACAGAATGGCTACACCTTC. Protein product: CASSQPGQNGYTF.

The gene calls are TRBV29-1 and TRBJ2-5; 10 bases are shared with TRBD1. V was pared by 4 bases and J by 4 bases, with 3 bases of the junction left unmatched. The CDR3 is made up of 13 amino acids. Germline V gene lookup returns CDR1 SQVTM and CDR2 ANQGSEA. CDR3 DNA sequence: TGCAGCGTTGGGAGGACAGGGGGAGAGACCCAGTACTTC. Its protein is CSVGRTGGETQYF.

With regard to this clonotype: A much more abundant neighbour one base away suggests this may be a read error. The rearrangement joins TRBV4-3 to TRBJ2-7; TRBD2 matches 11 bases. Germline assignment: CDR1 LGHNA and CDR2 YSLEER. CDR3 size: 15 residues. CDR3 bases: TGCGCCAACAGCCAAGGCGGGACTAGCGGCTACGAGCAGTACTTC. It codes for CANSQGGTSGYEQYF.

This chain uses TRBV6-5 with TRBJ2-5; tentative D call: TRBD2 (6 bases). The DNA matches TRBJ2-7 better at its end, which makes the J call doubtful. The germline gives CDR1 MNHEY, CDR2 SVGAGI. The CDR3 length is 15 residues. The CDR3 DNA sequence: TGTGCCAGCAGTTATCGGGGGAAACGAAACTACGAGCAGTACTTC. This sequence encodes CASSYRGKRNYEQYF.

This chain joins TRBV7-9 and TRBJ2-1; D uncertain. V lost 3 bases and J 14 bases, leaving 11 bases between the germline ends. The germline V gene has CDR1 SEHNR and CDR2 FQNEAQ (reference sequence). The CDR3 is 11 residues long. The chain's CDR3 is CASSFQDLKFF. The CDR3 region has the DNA TGTGCCAGCAGCTTCCAGGACCTCAAGTTCTTC. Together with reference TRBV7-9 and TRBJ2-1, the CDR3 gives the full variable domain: DTGVSQNPRHKITKRGQNVTFRCDPISEHNRLYWYRQTLGQGPEFLTYFQNEAQLEKSRLLSDRFSAERPKGSFSTLEIQRTEQGDSAMYLCASSFQDLKFFGPGTRLTVL.

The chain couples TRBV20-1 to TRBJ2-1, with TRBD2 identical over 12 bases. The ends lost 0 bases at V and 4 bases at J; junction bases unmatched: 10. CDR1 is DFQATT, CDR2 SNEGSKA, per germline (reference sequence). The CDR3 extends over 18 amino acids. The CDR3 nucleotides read TGCAGTGCTAGAGATCCCCTCTATACTAGCGGGGGGTACAATGAGCAGTTCTTC. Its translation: CSARDPLYTSGGYNEQFF.

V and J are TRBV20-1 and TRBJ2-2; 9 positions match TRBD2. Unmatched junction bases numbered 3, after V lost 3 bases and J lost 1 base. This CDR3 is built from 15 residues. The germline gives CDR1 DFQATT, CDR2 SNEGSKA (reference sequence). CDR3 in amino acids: CSARGLAGNTGELFF. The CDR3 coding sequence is TGCAGTGCTAGGGGACTAGCTGGGAACACCGGGGAGCTGTTTTTT.

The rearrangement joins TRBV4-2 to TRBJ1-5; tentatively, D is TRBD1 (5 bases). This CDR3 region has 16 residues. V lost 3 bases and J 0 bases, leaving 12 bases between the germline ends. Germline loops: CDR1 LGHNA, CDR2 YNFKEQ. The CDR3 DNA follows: TGTGCCAGCAGCCAGGTACAGGCCGGTAGCAATCAGCCCCAGCATTTT. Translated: CASSQVQAGSNQPQHF.

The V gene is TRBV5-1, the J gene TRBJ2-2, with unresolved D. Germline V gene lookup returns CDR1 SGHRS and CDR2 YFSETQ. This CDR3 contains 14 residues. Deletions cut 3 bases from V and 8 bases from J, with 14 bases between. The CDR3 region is CASSWRTDRGELFF. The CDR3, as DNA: TGCGCCAGCAGCTGGAGAACGGATCGAGGGGAGCTGTTTTTT.

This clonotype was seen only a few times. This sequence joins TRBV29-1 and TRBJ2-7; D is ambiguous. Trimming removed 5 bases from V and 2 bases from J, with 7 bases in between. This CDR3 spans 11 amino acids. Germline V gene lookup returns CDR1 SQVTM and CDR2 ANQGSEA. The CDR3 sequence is CSVRQTYEQYF. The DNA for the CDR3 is TGCAGCGTTCGGCAGACCTACGAGCAGTACTTC.

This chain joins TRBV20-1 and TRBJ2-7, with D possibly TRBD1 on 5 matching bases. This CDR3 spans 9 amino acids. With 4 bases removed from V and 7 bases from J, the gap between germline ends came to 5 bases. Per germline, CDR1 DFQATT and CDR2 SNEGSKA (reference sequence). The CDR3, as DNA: TGCAGTGCTAAGGGGGAGCAGTACTTC. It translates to CSAKGEQYF.

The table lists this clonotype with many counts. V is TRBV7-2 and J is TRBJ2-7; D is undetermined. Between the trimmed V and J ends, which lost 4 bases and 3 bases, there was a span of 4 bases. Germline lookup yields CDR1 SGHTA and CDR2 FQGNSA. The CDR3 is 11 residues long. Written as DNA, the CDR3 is TGTGCCAGCAGCTCCCTCTACGAGCAGTACTTC. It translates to CASSSLYEQYF.

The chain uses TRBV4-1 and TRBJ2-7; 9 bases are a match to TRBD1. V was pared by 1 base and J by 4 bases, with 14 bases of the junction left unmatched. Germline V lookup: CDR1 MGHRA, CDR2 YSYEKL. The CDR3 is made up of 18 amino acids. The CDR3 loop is CASSQGLGTGLGTYEQYF. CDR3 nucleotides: TGCGCCAGCAGCCAAGGGCTCGGGACAGGGCTGGGTACGTACGAGCAGTACTTC.

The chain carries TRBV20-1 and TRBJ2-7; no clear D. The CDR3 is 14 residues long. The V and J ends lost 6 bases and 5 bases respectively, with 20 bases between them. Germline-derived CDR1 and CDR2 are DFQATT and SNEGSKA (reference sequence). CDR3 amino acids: CSAPRRFQLNEQYF. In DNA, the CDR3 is TGCAGTGCCCCGAGGCGGTTTCAGCTAAACGAGCAGTACTTC.

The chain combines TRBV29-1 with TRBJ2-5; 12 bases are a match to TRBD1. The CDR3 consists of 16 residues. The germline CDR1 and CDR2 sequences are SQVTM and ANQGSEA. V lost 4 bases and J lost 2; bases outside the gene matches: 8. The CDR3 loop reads CSVAGTGGWGQETQYF. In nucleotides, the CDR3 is TGCAGCGTTGCCGGGACAGGGGGCTGGGGGCAAGAGACCCAGTACTTC. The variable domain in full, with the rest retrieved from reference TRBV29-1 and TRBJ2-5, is SAVISQKPSRDICQRGTSLTIQCQVDSQVTMMFWYRQQPGQSLTLIATANQGSEATYESGFVIDKFPISRPNLTFSTLTVSNMSPEDSSIYLCSVAGTGGWGQETQYFGPGTRLLVL.

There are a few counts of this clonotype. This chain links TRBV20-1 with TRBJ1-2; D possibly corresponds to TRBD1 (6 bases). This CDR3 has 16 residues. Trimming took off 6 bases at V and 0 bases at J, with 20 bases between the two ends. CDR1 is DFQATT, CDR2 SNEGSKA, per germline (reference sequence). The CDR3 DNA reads TGCAGTGCGACCAAGGGTTCCGCAGGGGCTAACTATGGCTACACCTTC. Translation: CSATKGSAGANYGYTF.

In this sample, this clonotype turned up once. The DNA for the CDR3 is TGTGCCAGCAGCTTGTTCTCGGGAGGGAGTGAGCAGTTCTTC. Residues: CASSLFSGGSEQFF. The chain links TRBV5-5 to TRBJ2-1; 8 bases fit TRBD2. The CDR3 contains 14 residues. V lost 1 base to trimming and J lost 9 bases; unmatched junction nucleotides: 6. The germline V gene encodes CDR1 SGHKS and CDR2 YYEKEE (reference sequence).

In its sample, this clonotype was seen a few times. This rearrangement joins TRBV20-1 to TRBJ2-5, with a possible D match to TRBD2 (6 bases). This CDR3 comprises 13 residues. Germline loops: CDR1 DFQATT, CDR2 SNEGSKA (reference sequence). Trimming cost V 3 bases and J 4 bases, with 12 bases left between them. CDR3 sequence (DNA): TGCAGTGCTAGTGTTCCCGGGGGAGAGACCCAGTACTTC. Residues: CSASVPGGETQYF.

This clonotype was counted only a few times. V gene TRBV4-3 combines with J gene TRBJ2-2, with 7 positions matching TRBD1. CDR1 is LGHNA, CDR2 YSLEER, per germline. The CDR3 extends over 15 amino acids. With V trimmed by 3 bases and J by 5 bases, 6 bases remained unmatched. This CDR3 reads CASSHIPGQTGELFF. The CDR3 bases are TGCGCCAGCAGCCACATACCGGGACAGACCGGGGAGCTGTTTTTT.

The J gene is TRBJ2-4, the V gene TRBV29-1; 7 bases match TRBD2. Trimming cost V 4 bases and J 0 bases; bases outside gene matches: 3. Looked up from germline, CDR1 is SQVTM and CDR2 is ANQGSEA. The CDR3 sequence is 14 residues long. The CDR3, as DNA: TGCAGCGTTGGGGAGGGTTCAGCCAAAAACATTCAGTACTTC. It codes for CSVGEGSAKNIQYF.

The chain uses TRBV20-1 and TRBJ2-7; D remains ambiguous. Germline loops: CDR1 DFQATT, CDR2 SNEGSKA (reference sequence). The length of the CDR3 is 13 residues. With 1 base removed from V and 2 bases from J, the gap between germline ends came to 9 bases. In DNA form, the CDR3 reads TGCAGTGCTAGAGTTGATTTAACCTACGAGCAGTACTTC. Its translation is CSARVDLTYEQYF.

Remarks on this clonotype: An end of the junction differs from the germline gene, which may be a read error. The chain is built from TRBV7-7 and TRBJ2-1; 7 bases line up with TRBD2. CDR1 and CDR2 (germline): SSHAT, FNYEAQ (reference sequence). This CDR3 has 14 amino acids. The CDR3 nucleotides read TGTGCTAGCAGCCCTAGCGGCCTCAGCAATGAGCAGTTCTTC. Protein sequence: CASSPSGLSNEQFF.

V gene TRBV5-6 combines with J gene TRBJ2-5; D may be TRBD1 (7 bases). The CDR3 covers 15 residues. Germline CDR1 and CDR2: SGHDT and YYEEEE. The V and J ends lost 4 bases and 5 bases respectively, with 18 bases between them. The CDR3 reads CASSRPGQTRETQYF. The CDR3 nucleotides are TGTGCCAGCAGCCGACCGGGACAGACTAGGGAGACCCAGTACTTC.

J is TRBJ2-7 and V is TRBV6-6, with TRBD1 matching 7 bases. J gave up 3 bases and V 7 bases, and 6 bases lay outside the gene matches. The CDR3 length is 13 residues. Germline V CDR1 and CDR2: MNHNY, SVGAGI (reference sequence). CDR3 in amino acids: CASNRGRYYEQYF. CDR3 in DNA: TGTGCCAGCAACAGGGGCAGATACTACGAGCAGTACTTC.

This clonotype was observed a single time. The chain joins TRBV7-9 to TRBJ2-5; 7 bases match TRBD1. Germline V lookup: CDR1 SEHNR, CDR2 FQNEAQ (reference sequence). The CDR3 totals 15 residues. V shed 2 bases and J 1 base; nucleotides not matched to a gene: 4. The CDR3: CASSLRGGSQETQYF. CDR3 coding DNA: TGTGCCAGCAGCTTAAGAGGGGGCAGCCAAGAGACCCAGTACTTC.

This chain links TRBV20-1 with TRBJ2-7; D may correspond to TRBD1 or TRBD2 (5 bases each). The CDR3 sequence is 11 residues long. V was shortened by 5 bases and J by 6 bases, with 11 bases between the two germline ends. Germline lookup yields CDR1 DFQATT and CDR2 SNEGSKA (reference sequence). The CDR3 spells CSAGGLGEQYF. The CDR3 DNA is TGCAGTGCTGGGGGATTGGGCGAGCAGTACTTC.

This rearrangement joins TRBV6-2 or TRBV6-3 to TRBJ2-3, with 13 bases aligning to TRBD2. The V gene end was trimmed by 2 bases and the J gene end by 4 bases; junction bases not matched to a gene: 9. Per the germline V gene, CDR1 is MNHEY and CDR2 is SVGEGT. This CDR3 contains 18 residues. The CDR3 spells CASSYPTGTSGAPDTQYF. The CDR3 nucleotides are TGTGCCAGCAGTTACCCAACCGGGACTAGCGGGGCCCCAGATACGCAGTATTTT.

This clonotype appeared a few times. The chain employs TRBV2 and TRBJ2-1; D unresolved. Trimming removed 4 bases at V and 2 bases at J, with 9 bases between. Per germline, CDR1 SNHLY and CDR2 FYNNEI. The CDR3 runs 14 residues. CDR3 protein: CASSGQRTYNEQFF. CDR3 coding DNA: TGTGCCAGCAGTGGTCAGCGAACCTACAATGAGCAGTTCTTC. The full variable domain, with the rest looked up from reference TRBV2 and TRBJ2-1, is EPEVTQTPSHQVTQMGQEVILRCVPISNHLYFYWYRQILGQKVEFLVSFYNNEISEKSEIFDDQFSVERPDGSNFTLKIRSTKLEDSAMYFCASSGQRTYNEQFFGPGTRLTVL.

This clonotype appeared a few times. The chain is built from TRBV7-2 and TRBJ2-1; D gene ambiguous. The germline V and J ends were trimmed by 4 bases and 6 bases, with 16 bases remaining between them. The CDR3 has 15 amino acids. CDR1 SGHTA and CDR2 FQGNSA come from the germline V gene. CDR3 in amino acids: CASSSYLGVGNEQFF. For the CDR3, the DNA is TGTGCCAGCAGCTCATACCTTGGGGTAGGCAATGAGCAGTTCTTC.